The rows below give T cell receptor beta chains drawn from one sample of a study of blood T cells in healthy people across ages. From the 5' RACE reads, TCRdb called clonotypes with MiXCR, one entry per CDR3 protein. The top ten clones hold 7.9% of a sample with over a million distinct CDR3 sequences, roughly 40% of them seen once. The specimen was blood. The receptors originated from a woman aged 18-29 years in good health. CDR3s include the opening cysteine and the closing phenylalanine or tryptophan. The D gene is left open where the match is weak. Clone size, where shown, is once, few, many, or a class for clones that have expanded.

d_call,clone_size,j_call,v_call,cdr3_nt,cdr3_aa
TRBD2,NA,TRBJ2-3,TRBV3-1,TGTGCCAGCAGCCAGGGACTAGCGGCAGATACGCAGTATTTT,CASSQGLAADTQYF
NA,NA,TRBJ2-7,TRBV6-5,TGTACCAGCAGCTCTCAATGGGGCGGGACCTACGAGCAGTACTTC,CTSSSQWGGTYEQYF
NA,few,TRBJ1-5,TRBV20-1,TGCAGTGCTAGAGATGTCAGCAATCAGCCCCAGCATTTT,CSARDVSNQPQHF
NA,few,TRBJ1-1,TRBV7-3,TGTGCCAGCAGCTCTCAAGCCCTAGGGACGGGCATGAACACTGAAGCTTTCTTT,CASSSQALGTGMNTEAFF
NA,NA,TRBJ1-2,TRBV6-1,TGTGCCAGCAGTGCAGGAACCCTTACGTACTATGGCTACACCTTC,CASSAGTLTYYGYTF
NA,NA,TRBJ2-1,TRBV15,TGTGCCACCAGGGCCACACCGAACTCCTACAATGAGCAGTTCTTC,CATRATPNSYNEQFF
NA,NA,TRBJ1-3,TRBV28,TGTGCCAGCAGTGTAGGGACGGGGAACGAAAACACCATATATTTT,CASSVGTGNENTIYF
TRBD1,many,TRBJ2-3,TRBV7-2,TGTGCCAGCAGCCCCGGACAGGGCGCCACAGATACGCAGTATTTT,CASSPGQGATDTQYF
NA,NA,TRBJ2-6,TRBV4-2,TGTGCCAGCAGCCAACAAGGAACGGGGAACTCTGGGGCCAACGTCCTGACTTTC,CASSQQGTGNSGANVLTF
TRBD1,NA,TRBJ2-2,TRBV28,TGTGCCAGCAGCCGGGGACAGGGGTTGTCCGGGGAGCTGTTTTTT,CASSRGQGLSGELFF
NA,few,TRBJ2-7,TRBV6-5,TGTGCCAGCAGTTACTCCTGGGACCGTTTAACCTACGAGCAGTACTTC,CASSYSWDRLTYEQYF
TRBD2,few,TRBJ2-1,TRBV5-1,TGCGCCAGCAGCTTGAACCTAGCGGGAGAGCATGAGCAGTTCTTC,CASSLNLAGEHEQFF
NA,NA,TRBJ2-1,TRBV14,TGTGCCAGCAGCCAAGATATAGAAGGGAGTAGGGAGAACAATGAGCAGTTCTTC,CASSQDIEGSRENNEQFF
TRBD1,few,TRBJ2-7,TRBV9,TGTGCCAGCAGCGTTGGCCGGGACAGGTCTCCCTACGAGCAGTACTTC,CASSVGRDRSPYEQYF
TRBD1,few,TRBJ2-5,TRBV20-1,TGCAGTGCTCCCGACTTATTCGGACAGGGGATTGAGACCCAGTACTTC,CSAPDLFGQGIETQYF
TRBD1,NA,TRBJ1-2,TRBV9,TGTGCCAGCAGCACACGGGACAGGGGGCGCGATGGCTACACCTTC,CASSTRDRGRDGYTF
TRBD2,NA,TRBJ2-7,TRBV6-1,TGTGCCGGAGAGGGACTAGGGACCGCCTACGAGCAGTACTTC,CAGEGLGTAYEQYF
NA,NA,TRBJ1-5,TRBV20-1,TGCAGTGCTAGAGAGGGGGCTGGTCAGCCCCAGCATTTT,CSAREGAGQPQHF
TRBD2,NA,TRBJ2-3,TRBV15,TGTGCCACCAGCAGGGCGGGGGGTCCGACAGATACGCAGTATTTT,CATSRAGGPTDTQYF
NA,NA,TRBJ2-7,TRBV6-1,TGTGCCAGCAGTGAAGGGGACGGGGCCTACGAGCAGTACTTC,CASSEGDGAYEQYF
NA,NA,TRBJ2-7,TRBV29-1,TGCAGCGTTGTAAGTTACTCCTACAATGAGCAGTACTTC,CSVVSYSYNEQYF
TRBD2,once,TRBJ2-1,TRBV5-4,TGTGCCAGCAGCTCCCCGGCTAGCGGTGGGAATGAGCAGTTCTTC,CASSSPASGGNEQFF
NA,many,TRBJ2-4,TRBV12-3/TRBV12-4,TGTGCCAGCAGTCTAACCGGGGCAAACATTCAGTACTTC,CASSLTGANIQYF
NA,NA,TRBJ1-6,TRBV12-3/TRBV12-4,TGTGCCAGCAGTCCCCCGGGACACGCTTCGACCCTCCACTTT,CASSPPGHASTLHF
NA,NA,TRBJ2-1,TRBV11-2,TGTGCCAGCAGCCCCGACCCGGGATCGTACAATGAGCAGTTCTTC,CASSPDPGSYNEQFF
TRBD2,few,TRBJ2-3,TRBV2,TGTGCCAGCAAAGTCCTTGGTAGCGGGAGGGGGACCCCTAGCACAGATACGCAGTATTTT,CASKVLGSGRGTPSTDTQYF
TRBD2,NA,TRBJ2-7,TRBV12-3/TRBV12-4,TGTGCCAGCAGAATAGATAGCGGGAGGGCCTACAATGAGCAGTACTTC,CASRIDSGRAYNEQYF
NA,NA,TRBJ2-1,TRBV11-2,TGTGCCAGCAGCCATCAGACGTCTCCGGCCTACAATGAGCAGTTCTTC,CASSHQTSPAYNEQFF
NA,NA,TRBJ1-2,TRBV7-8,TGTGCCAGCAGCCGGACGGGTAACATTGGCTACACCTTC,CASSRTGNIGYTF
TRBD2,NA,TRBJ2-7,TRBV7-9,TGTGCCAGCAGCTTATGGGGCGGGAGTGACTACAATGAGCAGTACTTC,CASSLWGGSDYNEQYF
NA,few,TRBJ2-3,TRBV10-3,TGTGCCATCAGCCCTTTTGGGCCCACAGATACGCAGTATTTT,CAISPFGPTDTQYF
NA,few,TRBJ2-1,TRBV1,TGCACCAGCAGCCAACCAAAAAACCAGCGGGGGACAAACAATGAGCAGTTCTTC,CTSSQPKNQRGTNNEQFF
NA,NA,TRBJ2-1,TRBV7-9,TGTGCCAGCAGCTTGGACCCGGGAGCGCAGTTCTTC,CASSLDPGAQFF
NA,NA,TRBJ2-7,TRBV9,TGTGCCAGCAGCGTAGACCTTGAGCGCGAGCAGTACTTC,CASSVDLEREQYF
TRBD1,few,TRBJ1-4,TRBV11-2,TGTGCCAGCAGGCAGGGACAGGGGAGTGAAAAACTGTTTTTT,CASRQGQGSEKLFF
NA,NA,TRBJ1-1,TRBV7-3,TGTGCCAGCAGCCCCTACGGGGGCGGCGGGGACACTGAAGCTTTCTTT,CASSPYGGGGDTEAFF
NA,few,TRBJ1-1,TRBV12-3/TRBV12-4,TGTGCCAGCAGAGGGAGGAACACTGAAGCTTTCTTT,CASRGRNTEAFF
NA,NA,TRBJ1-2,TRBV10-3,TGTGCCATCAGTGAGTCGGGGGGCTATGGCTACACCTTC,CAISESGGYGYTF
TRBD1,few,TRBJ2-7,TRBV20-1,TGCAGTTTCCTAAGGGGACAGGGGACCTACGAGCAGTACTTC,CSFLRGQGTYEQYF
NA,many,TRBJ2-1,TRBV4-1,TGCGCCAGCAGCCAGGTGACTAGCAATGAGCAGTTCTTC,CASSQVTSNEQFF
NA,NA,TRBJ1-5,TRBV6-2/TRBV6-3,TGTGCCAGCAGTTACTACCTTGTGGGGGCGAATCAGCCCCAGCATTTT,CASSYYLVGANQPQHF